One sample yielded the 6 T cell receptor beta chains listed below, sequenced in a study of graft-versus-host responses after intestinal transplantation. Method: immunoSEQ multiplex PCR; TCRdb's copy keeps in-frame clones and lacks some. In the table there are under 80,000 clones, roughly 90% of which are singletons. Sequenced material: PBMCs, taken 98 days after intestinal transplantation. The receptors were gathered from a human patient who received an intestinal transplant, so some T cells may come from the graft donor.

The sample holds one count of this clone. The chain recombines TRBV6-5 with TRBJ2-7; 8 bases align to TRBD1. The V gene end was trimmed by 4 bases and the J gene end by 1 base; junction bases not matched to a gene: 6. This CDR3 is 15 amino acids long. CDR1 is MNHEY and CDR2 is SVGAGI in the germline V gene. The CDR3 DNA follows: TGTGCCAGCAGTTTAGGACAGGGCTTTTCCTACGAGCAGTACTTC. As protein: CASSLGQGFSYEQYF.

This clone was seen just once. V usage is TRBV6-1 and J usage is TRBJ1-6; the D gene is possibly TRBD1 (5 bases). V was pared by 4 bases and J by 0 bases, with 10 bases between. The CDR3 extends over 16 amino acids. Per germline, CDR1 MNHNS and CDR2 SASEGT. CDR3 bases: TGTGCCAGCAGTGCCGGGACGACCTCCTATAATTCACCCCTCCACTTT. Amino acid sequence: CASSAGTTSYNSPLHF.

CDR3 in amino acids: CASSQDKGTTDTQYF. DNA of the CDR3: TGTGCCAGCAGCCAAGACAAGGGTACTACAGATACGCAGTATTTT. This chain uses TRBV4-2 with TRBJ2-3; D remains unclear. V was shortened by 0 bases and J by 3 bases, with 10 bases between the two germline ends. Germline assignment: CDR1 LGHNA and CDR2 YNFKEQ. This CDR3 spans 15 amino acids.

This sequence joins TRBV20-1 and TRBJ1-1; D remains unclear. This CDR3 is 11 amino acids long. Germline assignment: CDR1 DFQATT and CDR2 SNEGSKA (reference sequence). V gave up 5 bases and J gave up 3 bases, with 7 bases separating them. CDR3 in amino acids: CSAGVDTEAFF. As DNA, the CDR3 is TGCAGTGCTGGAGTGGACACTGAAGCTTTCTTT.

This chain uses TRBV6-1 with TRBJ1-2; TRBD1 might be the D (5 bases). Trimming removed 10 bases at V and 10 bases at J, with 22 bases between. Germline assignment: CDR1 MNHNS and CDR2 SASEGT. The CDR3 runs to 13 residues. The CDR3 coding sequence is TGTGCCACCGCAACAGGAACTTATTCGACCTACACCTTC. This sequence encodes CATATGTYSTYTF.

The gene calls are TRBV6-5 and TRBJ2-5; 10 nucleotides align to TRBD1. Germline CDR1 and CDR2: MNHEY and SVGAGI. Trimming at V came to 5 bases and at J to 2 bases, leaving 5 bases not matched to a gene. This CDR3 is built from 15 residues. CDR3 in DNA: TGTGCCAGCAGTCCCGGGACAGGGGTTCAAGAGACCCAGTACTTC. Translated: CASSPGTGVQETQYF.